The clone carrying this TCR beta chain is medium-sized (0.01 to 0.1%) by share. Its antigen is not known. This entry comes from a study of tumor and adjacent non-tumor tissue in lung cancer. Germline CDR1 SGHAT, CDR2 FQDESV (reference sequence). Unmatched junction bases numbered 8, after V lost 5 bases and J lost 7 bases. The CDR3 length is 14 residues. RNA was extracted from bulk tissue without any cell sorting. A modified ARM-PCR protocol with three rounds of nested PCR amplified TCRbeta. TCRdb re-called the multiplex PCR reads with MiXCR, one entry per CDR3 protein. The table shows some 90,000 distinct CDR3 sequences, with 61% occurring only once. Study outcomes and limitations: Tumor TCR diversity, when higher, was linked to shorter survival. TCR diversity was significantly greater in tumor than normal lung tissue.

The source material was lung tumor tissue. The sequence derives from a man between 65 and 85 years old with non-small cell lung cancer. This rearrangement joins TRBV11-1 to TRBJ2-1; 7 nucleotides line up with TRBD2. CDR3 loop: CASSPLADSNEQFF. The CDR3 DNA sequence: TGTGCCAGCAGCCCGCTAGCGGACTCAAATGAGCAGTTCTTC.